The present entry profiles one T cell receptor beta chain with its context. Its antigen is unknown. No base-level quality is on record; no much larger clone is a single base apart. The donors were some 36 Caucasian individuals from Russia, aged roughly 6 to 100 years, who were systemically healthy. Each donor gave ten milliliters of peripheral blood, drawn into EDTA-treated Vacutainer tubes. Ficoll-Paque density-gradient centrifugation was used to isolate PBMCs, with at least 6.5 million per sample. Trizol reagent was used to extract total RNA from PBMCs, with at least 5 micrograms per sample. For every donor, flow cytometry on a PBMC aliquot measured the percentage of naive CD45RAhigh/CD27high T cells. These data belong to a study of blood T cells in healthy people across ages (dated by TCRdb to between 2015 and 2016). As for the study more broadly: In model experiments, roughly one uniquely barcoded TCR beta cDNA molecule per two T cells was captured by template switching. Donors were grouped into four age groups: young (average approximately 16 years), middle-aged (roughly 40), aged (62) and long-lived (over 80). Using the same blood draw, the study looked at two additional independent replicas of 1 million unique cDNA reads for two donors, one aged 18 to 30 and the other aged 80 or older. To avoid experimental bias, donors of different ages were randomly spread across the sequencing lanes. To track age-related changes in TCR beta repertoire diversity, the study relied on deep sequencing normalized with unique cDNA molecular identifiers.

Overall study outcomes, separate from this receptor: Estimates of total diversity from one million sequenced T cells were regarded as lower bounds and underestimates. The long-lived group showed more naive CD4+ T cells, fewer expanded clones and increased TCR diversity than the aged group, suggesting age selection. Conclusive comparison of naive and antigen-experienced compartments was prevented by the profiling of bulk unsorted PBMCs. A strong correlation was found between observed TCR beta diversity and the percentage of naive T cells measured by flow cytometry. Because the CMV infection status of the donors was unknown, age-related changes in expanded clonotypes may potentially have been confounded. Observed TCR beta diversity per million T cells fell roughly linearly with age, and a significant reduction was already apparent by age around 40.

The method behind the library was 5' RACE. For sequencing, an Illumina HiSeq 2500 was employed. A second PCR of about 6 to 11 cycles was performed with a sample-barcoded 5' primer and a J-beta primer mix. Each TCR beta cDNA molecule received a unique molecular identifier from a template-switch 5' adaptor carrying 12 random nucleotides. Each sample yielded at least 3 million CDR3-containing paired-end reads. The Mint cDNA synthesis kit, primed by a TRBC-specific oligonucleotide, was used to synthesize first-strand cDNA from all RNA. After uracil-DNA glycosylase treatment, a first 18-cycle PCR used universal primers M1SS and BC2_uni_R on all cDNA. The original pipeline was this. For normalization, 1 million high-quality reads, each with a distinct molecular identifier, were randomly selected from each sample. Instead of being binned into consensus sequences, reads that shared molecular identifiers were thrown out. MiTCR, with a Q25 quality threshold and the strictest error-elimination algorithm, was used for CDR3 identification, clonotype clustering and error correction. A nonparametric unseen species model using Euler transformation provided a lower-bound estimate of total TCR beta diversity. TCRdb redid the processing of the public reads, applying fastp at Q25 and MiXCR, and retained in-frame beta chains. Each entry is one CDR3 protein sequence, shown with its most common DNA and genes. TCRdb, rather than the study authors, made the V and J calls. A total of hundreds of thousands of distinct CDR3 sequences appear in this sample, around 32% of them only once. The ten largest clonotypes hold about 16% of the sample.

This TCR was sampled from a woman of 80 years or more in good health. Donor details come from another sample of the same person, matched by shared clones. The sample was blood.

The nucleotide sequence reads as follows: TGTGCCAGCAGCTTACGCGGTGGAAACACCATATATTTT. This gives the protein CASSLRGGNTIYF. The chain is encoded by TRBV7-9 joined to TRBJ1-3; confidence is insufficient to name the D gene. CDR1 and CDR2, per the germline V gene (reference sequence), are SEHNR and FQNEAQ. V and J lose 2 bases and 3 bases, and a span of 5 bases separates them. From its cysteine to its phenylalanine, the CDR3 spans 13 amino acids. The entry retains the CDR3 DNA only, 39 bases that are in frame from base 1.